A single sample is the source of the 9 T cell receptor beta chains below, sequenced in a study of cytomegalovirus exposure and HLA in healthy donors. Primers for the PCR totalled 60 Vbeta and 13 Jbeta. Repertoires were generated with immunoSEQ multiplex PCR, while TCRdb's copy carries only in-frame clones and drops some. The sample holds around 120,000 clones; 80% are singletons and the top ten take approximately 4%. Material: PBMCs. These receptors all stem from a middle-aged woman in good health and CMV-seronegative.

This chain joins TRBV6-1 and TRBJ2-5; TRBD1 matches at 8 bases. The CDR3 covers 14 residues. V shed 3 bases and J 4 bases; nucleotides not matched to a gene: 4. The V gene's germline CDR1 is MNHNS and CDR2 SASEGT. The CDR3 reads CASSEDRVRETQYF. In DNA, the CDR3 is TGTGCCAGCAGTGAGGACAGGGTAAGAGAGACCCAGTACTTC.

In DNA, the CDR3 is TGTGCCAGCAGCGTAGTTGGGAGCGGGGCCCCTAATGAGCAGTTCTTC. It yields the protein CASSVVGSGAPNEQFF. The V call is TRBV9, the J call TRBJ2-1, with 7 bases fitting TRBD2. The V segment lost 0 bases and the J segment 7 bases; nucleotides outside the gene matches: 10. CDR3 length: 16 residues. Germline lookup yields CDR1 SGDLS and CDR2 YYNGEE.

V gene TRBV10-3 combines with J gene TRBJ1-2, with 9 nucleotides matching TRBD1. Per the germline V gene, CDR1 is ENHRY and CDR2 is SYGVKD. The V segment lost 0 bases and the J segment 8 bases; nucleotides outside the gene matches: 7. The CDR3 loop spans 15 amino acids. CDR3 nucleotide sequence: TGTGCCATCAGTGAGTCGACACAGGGGGCTCGGGGCTACACCTTC. It is translated as CAISESTQGARGYTF.

The rearrangement links TRBV6-1 to TRBJ2-7, with D possibly TRBD2 on 5 matching bases. The germline V gene encodes CDR1 MNHNS and CDR2 SASEGT. With 2 bases removed from V and 2 bases from J, the gap between germline ends came to 13 bases. CDR3 size: 15 residues. The CDR3 region is CASSEPAVRTYEQYF. In DNA form, the CDR3 reads TGTGCCAGCAGTGAACCAGCGGTTAGGACCTACGAGCAGTACTTC.

This chain joins TRBV11-2 and TRBJ1-1, with D maybe TRBD1 (6 bases). In germline, CDR1 is SGHAT, CDR2 FQNNGV. The V gene lost 0 bases and the J gene lost 3 bases, with 8 bases spanning the gap. The CDR3 extends over 14 amino acids. CDR3 residues: CASSLDGQYTEAFF. DNA of the CDR3: TGTGCCAGCAGCTTAGATGGACAGTACACTGAAGCTTTCTTT.

The table lists this clone with a count of one. V is TRBV7-9 and J is TRBJ2-7; TRBD2 might be the D (6 bases). Germline V gene sequence: CDR1 SEHNR, CDR2 FQNEAQ (reference sequence). This CDR3 has 13 residues. The V end was cut by 1 base, the J end by 7 bases, with 11 bases between. The CDR3 is CASSLGGVGEQYF. CDR3 DNA: TGTGCCAGCAGCTTAGGGGGGGTAGGGGAGCAGTACTTC.

The genes are TRBV6-5 and TRBJ1-1, with D possibly being TRBD1 (5 bases). Between the trimmed V and J ends, which lost 2 bases and 8 bases, there was a span of 15 bases. Per the germline V gene, CDR1 is MNHEY and CDR2 is SVGAGI. The CDR3 has 14 residues. In DNA form, the CDR3 reads TGTGCCAGCAGTTACACCCAGGGTAGAAAGGAAGCTTTCTTT. This codes for CASSYTQGRKEAFF.

The genes are TRBV4-2 and TRBJ1-6; D remains ambiguous. Deletions cut 0 bases from V and 9 bases from J, with 21 bases between. The germline V gene encodes CDR1 LGHNA and CDR2 YNFKEQ. The CDR3 loop spans 18 amino acids. The CDR3 DNA reads as TGTGCCAGCAGCCAAGATGTACAGATTCGGGAATGGGGTTCACCCCTCCACTTT. Residues: CASSQDVQIREWGSPLHF.

This clone was seen a single time. V and J are TRBV7-6 and TRBJ2-7; 9 positions agree with TRBD1. The J segment lost 0 bases and the V segment lost 5 bases, leaving 5 bases of the junction unmatched. CDR3 size: 15 residues. Germline V gene sequence: CDR1 SGHVS, CDR2 FNYEAQ. The CDR3 sequence is CASSPGQGGSYEQYF. The CDR3, as DNA: TGTGCCAGCAGCCCGGGACAGGGAGGCTCCTACGAGCAGTACTTC.